This T cell receptor beta chain was sequenced during a study of blood T cell repertoires in COVID-19. Study-level information: The United States, Italy and Spain supplied acute and convalescent COVID-19 samples. The cDNA or gDNA used as material had been derived from T cells, B-cell-depleted T cells, or PBMCs.

Original processing methods: The assay estimated nucleated cells by amplifying reference gene primers. Repertoires were generated with immunoSEQ multiplex PCR, while TCRdb's copy carries only in-frame clones and drops some. V and J calls and clone size are those listed in that table; D and trimming were worked out from the DNA. Found here are 300,000 to 400,000 clones, 89% of them singletons; the top ten hold approximately 3%. Trimming removed 3 bases from V and 2 bases from J, with 10 bases in between. Germline assignment: CDR1 KGHDR and CDR2 SFDVKD. The CDR3 is made up of 14 amino acids. The chain has TRBV24-1 and TRBJ2-7; TRBD1 is a possible D gene (6 bases). The receptor was derived from a woman aged 30 to 39 with COVID-19, enrolled during active disease. The sample consisted of peripheral blood. CDR3 region: CATSDADRTYEQYF. The DNA of the CDR3 is TGTGCCACCAGTGATGCGGACAGAACCTACGAGCAGTACTTC.